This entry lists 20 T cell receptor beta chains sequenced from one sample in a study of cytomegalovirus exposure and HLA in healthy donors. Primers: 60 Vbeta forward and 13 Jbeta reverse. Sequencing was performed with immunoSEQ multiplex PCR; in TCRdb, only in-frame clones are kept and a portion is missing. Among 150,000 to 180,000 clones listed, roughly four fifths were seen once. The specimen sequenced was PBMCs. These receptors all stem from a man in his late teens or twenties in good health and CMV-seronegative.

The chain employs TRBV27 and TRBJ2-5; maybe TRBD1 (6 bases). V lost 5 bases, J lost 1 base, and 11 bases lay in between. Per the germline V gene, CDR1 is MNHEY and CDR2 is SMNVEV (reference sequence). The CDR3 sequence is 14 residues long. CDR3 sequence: CASSPQDSQETQYF. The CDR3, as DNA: TGTGCCAGCAGTCCTCAGGACAGCCAAGAGACCCAGTACTTC.

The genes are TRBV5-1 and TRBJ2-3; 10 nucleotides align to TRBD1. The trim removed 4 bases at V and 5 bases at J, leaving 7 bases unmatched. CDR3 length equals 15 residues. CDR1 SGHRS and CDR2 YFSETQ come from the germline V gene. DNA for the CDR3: TGCGCCAGCAGCCCGACAGGGGGCGCAGGAGATACGCAGTATTTT. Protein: CASSPTGGAGDTQYF.

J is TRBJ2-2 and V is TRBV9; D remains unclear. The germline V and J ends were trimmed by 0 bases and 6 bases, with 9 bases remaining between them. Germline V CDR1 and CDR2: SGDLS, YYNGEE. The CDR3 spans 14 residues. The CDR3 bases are TGTGCCAGCAGCGTAGCTGTTAGCCCCGGGGAGCTGTTTTTT. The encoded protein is CASSVAVSPGELFF.

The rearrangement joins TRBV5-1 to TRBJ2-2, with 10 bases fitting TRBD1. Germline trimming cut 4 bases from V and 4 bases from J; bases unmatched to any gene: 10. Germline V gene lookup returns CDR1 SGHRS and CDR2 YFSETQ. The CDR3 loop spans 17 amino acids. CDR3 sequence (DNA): TGCGCCAGCAGCACTTTACCGGGACAGGGGCCCACCGGGGAGCTGTTTTTT. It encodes CASSTLPGQGPTGELFF.

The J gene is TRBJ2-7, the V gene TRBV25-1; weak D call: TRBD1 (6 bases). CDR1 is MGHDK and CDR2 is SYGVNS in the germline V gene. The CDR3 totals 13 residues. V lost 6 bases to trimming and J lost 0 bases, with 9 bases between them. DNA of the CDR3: TGTGCCAGCAGACAGGGCCTCTCCTACGAGCAGTACTTC. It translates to CASRQGLSYEQYF.

CDR3 region: CASSSGTSGPEETQYF. Here the CDR3 DNA reads TGCGCCAGCAGCTCCGGGACTAGCGGCCCAGAAGAGACCCAGTACTTC. The rearrangement links TRBV5-1 to TRBJ2-5; TRBD2 matches 11 bases. V trimming: 3 bases; J trimming: 3 bases; junction bases outside the gene matches: 7. Germline V gene data show CDR1 as SGHRS and CDR2 as YFSETQ. The CDR3 has 16 residues.

DNA of the CDR3: TGTGCGTACTCCGGGATCAGCTCCTACGAGCAGTACTTC. Encoded protein: CAYSGISSYEQYF. The V and J genes are TRBV7-9 and TRBJ2-7; D perhaps matches TRBD2 (5 bases). CDR3 length equals 13 residues. Per germline, CDR1 SEHNR and CDR2 FQNEAQ (reference sequence).

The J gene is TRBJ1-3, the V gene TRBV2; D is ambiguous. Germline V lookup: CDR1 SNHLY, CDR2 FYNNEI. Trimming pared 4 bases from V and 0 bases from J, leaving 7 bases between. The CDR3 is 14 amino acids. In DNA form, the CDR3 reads TGTGCCAGCAGTGCCGAGTACTCTGGAAACACCATATATTTT. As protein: CASSAEYSGNTIYF.

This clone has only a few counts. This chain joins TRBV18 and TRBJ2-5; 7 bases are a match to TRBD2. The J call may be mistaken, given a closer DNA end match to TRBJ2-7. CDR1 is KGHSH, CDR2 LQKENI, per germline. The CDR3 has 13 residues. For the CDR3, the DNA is TGTGCCAGCTCACCGGGACTAACCTACGAGCAGTACTTC. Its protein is CASSPGLTYEQYF.

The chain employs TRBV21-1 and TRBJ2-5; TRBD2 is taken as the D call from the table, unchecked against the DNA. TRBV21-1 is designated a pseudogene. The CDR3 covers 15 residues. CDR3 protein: CASLHFTGLRETQYF. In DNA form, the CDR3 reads TGTGCCAGCTTGCATTTTACGGGACTCCGGGAGACCCAGTACTTC.

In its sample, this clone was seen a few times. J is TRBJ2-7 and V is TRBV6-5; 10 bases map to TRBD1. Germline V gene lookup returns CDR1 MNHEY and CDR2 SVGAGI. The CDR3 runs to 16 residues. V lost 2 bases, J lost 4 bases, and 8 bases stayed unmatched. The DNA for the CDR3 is TGTGCCAGCAGTTACCCTCGGGACAGGGGCCTATACGAGCAGTACTTC. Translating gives CASSYPRDRGLYEQYF.

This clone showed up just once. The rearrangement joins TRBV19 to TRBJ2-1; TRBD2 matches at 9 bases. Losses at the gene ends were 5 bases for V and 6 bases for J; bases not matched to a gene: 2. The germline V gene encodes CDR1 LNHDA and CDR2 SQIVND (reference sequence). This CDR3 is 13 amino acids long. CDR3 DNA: TGTGCCAGTAGTGTGACTAGCGGCAATGAGCAGTTCTTC. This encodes CASSVTSGNEQFF.

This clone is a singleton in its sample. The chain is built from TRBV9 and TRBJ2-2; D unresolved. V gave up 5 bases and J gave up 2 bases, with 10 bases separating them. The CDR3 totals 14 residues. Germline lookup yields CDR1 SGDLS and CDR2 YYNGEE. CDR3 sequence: CASRKGGNTGELFF. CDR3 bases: TGTGCCAGCAGGAAAGGCGGCAACACCGGGGAGCTGTTTTTT.

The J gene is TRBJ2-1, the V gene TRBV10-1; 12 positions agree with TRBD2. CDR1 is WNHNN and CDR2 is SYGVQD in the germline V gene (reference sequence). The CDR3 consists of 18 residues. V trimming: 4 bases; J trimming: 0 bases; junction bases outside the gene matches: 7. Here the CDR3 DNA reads TGCGCCAGCAGTGGGGGACTAGCGGGTCCAAGCTCCTACAATGAGCAGTTCTTC. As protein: CASSGGLAGPSSYNEQFF.

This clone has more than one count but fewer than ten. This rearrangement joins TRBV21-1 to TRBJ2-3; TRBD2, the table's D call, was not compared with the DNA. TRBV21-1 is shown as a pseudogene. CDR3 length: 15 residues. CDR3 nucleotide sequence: TGTGCCAGCAGCAAAGTACGGTGGTGCACAGATACGCAGTATTTT. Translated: CASSKVRWCTDTQYF.

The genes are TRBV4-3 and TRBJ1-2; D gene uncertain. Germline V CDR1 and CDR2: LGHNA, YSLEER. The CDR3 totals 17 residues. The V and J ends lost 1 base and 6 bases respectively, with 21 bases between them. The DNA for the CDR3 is TGCGCCAGCAGCCAAGTAACTAGTGGGCTTACCGGGGATGGCTACACCTTC. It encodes CASSQVTSGLTGDGYTF.

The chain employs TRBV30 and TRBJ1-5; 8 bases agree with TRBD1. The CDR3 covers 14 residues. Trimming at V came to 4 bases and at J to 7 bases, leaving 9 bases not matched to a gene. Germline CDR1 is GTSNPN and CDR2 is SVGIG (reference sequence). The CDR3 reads CAWTGGQGGQPQHF. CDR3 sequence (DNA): TGTGCCTGGACCGGCGGACAGGGTGGACAGCCCCAGCATTTT. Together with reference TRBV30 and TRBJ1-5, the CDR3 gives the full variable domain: SQTIHQWPATLVQPVGSPLSLECTVEGTSNPNLYWYRQAAGRGLQLLFYSVGIGQISSEVPQNLSASRPQDRQFILSSKKLLLSDSGFYLCAWTGGQGGQPQHFGDGTRLSIL.

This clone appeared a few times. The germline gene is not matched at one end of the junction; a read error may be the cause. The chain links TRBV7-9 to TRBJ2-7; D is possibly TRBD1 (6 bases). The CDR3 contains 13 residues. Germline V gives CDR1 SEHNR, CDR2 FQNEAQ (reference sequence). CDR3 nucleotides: TGTTCCAGCAGCTTAGGACAGTCCTACGAGCAGTACTTC. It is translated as CSSSLGQSYEQYF.

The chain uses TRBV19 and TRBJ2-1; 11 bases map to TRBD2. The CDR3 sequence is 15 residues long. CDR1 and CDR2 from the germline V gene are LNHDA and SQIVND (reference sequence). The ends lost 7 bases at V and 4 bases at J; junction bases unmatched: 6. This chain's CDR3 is CASTPSGRPYNEQFF. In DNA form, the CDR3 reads TGTGCCAGTACCCCTAGCGGGAGGCCTTACAATGAGCAGTTCTTC. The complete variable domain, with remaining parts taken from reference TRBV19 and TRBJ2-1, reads DGGITQSPKYLFRKEGQNVTLSCEQNLNHDAMYWYRQDPGQGLRLIYYSQIVNDFQKGDIAEGYSVSREKKESFPLTVTSAQKNPTAFYLCASTPSGRPYNEQFFGPGTRLTVL.

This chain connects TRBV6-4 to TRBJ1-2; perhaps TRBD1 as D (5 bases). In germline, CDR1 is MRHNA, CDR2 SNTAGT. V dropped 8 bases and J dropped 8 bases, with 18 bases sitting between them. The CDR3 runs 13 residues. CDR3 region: CASAFRVLGGYTF. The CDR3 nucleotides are TGTGCCAGCGCATTCAGGGTGCTCGGCGGCTACACCTTC.